These T cell receptor beta chains were read from a single sample in a study of blood T cells in healthy people across ages. TCRdb reprocessed the 5' RACE reads via MiXCR and lists one record per CDR3 protein. This table holds about 1.4 million distinct CDR3 sequences, approximately 63% found once. Sample: blood. These receptors were taken from a man aged 18-30 years in good health. CDR3s include the opening cysteine and the closing phenylalanine or tryptophan.

J | V | CDR3
TRBJ1-1 | TRBV12-3/TRBV12-4 | CASIETGGRSTKAFF
TRBJ2-5 | TRBV25-1 | CASSERVRDRKETQYF
TRBJ1-6 | TRBV4-2 | CASSQQQGRDSPLHF
TRBJ1-1 | TRBV29-1 | CSVDLGTENTEAFF
TRBJ1-4 | TRBV6-6 | CVSRGGSEKLFF
TRBJ2-3 | TRBV5-1 | CASSLTGGDHSTDTQYF
TRBJ2-1 | TRBV13 | CASSHSPLAGGHNEQFF
TRBJ1-6 | TRBV6-2/TRBV6-3 | CASSYSWKFGTSPLHF
TRBJ2-3 | TRBV7-2 | CASTYGTSGADTQYF
TRBJ1-5 | TRBV6-1 | CATRPPTGGNQPQHF
TRBJ1-1 | TRBV10-3 | CAISDQGQTSEAFF
TRBJ1-5 | TRBV6-1 | CASSRSRGNQPQHF
TRBJ2-1 | TRBV20-1 | CSAKPPRGRYNEQFF
TRBJ2-7 | TRBV6-6 | CASSWTPEFYEQYF
TRBJ1-5 | TRBV7-2 | CASSFDRVGEAPNQPQHF